The T cell receptor beta chain under discussion was sequenced for a study of cytomegalovirus exposure and HLA in healthy donors. Study-level findings and limits: A few chains linked to CMV were shown in vitro to be specific for CMV antigens. One later analysis, an examination of the 90 to 150 validation repertoires, found that first-cohort TCR clusters tended to co-occur in them.

Measured with immunoSEQ multiplex PCR; TCRdb has only the in-frame clones, and not every one. This sample has about 160,000 clones; approximately 96% occur once, and the top ten carry around 0.9%. V lost 8 bases and J lost 7, with 20 bases in between. CDR3 size: 14 residues. Germline CDR1 and CDR2: MNHNS and SASEGT. About this clone: Its specificity is not known.

The specimen was PBMCs. The source of this sequence is a young woman in good health and CMV-seronegative. The chain employs TRBV6-1 and TRBJ1-2; TRBD1 is a possible D gene (6 bases). The CDR3 protein is CASGRGGLLGGYTF. The DNA of the CDR3 is TGTGCCAGCGGGCGGGGGGGGCTTCTGGGTGGCTACACCTTC.